These 6 T cell receptor beta chains originate from one sample sequenced in a study of tumor-infiltrating lymphocytes in oesophageal squamous cell carcinoma. MiXCR was run by TCRdb on the PCR reads, yielding one entry per CDR3 protein. The table has 20,000 or so distinct CDR3 sequences, roughly 40% seen once. The specimen was esophageal tumor tissue. Every receptor here comes from a male donor with esophageal squamous cell carcinoma.

This clonotype ranks as medium-sized (0.01 to 0.1%). For the CDR3, the DNA is TGTGCCAGCAACCAGGGATGGCCCTACGAGCAGTACTTC. Its translation is CASNQGWPYEQYF. V gene TRBV2 combines with J gene TRBJ2-7; TRBD1 might be the D (5 bases). The CDR3 is 13 amino acids. The V end was cut by 7 bases, the J end by 2 bases, with 12 bases between. Germline V gene lookup returns CDR1 SNHLY and CDR2 FYNNEI.

This sequence joins TRBV7-3 and TRBJ2-2; weak D call: TRBD2 (6 bases). Looked up from germline, CDR1 is SGHTA and CDR2 is FQGTGA. The ends were cut back, 1 base at V and 7 bases at J, with 10 bases in the middle. The CDR3 is 14 residues long. This chain's CDR3 is CASSLSREFGELFF. CDR3 nucleotides: TGTGCCAGCAGCTTAAGTCGGGAGTTCGGGGAGCTGTTTTTT. The full variable domain, rest sourced from reference TRBV7-3 and TRBJ2-2, is GAGVSQTPSNKVTEKGKYVELRCDPISGHTALYWYRQSLGQGPEFLIYFQGTGAADDSGLPNDRFFAVRPEGSVSTLKIQRTERGDSAVYLCASSLSREFGELFFGEGSRLTVL.

The rearrangement joins TRBV6-8 to TRBJ2-5, with D uncertain. The CDR3 runs to 14 residues. Per the germline V gene, CDR1 is MNHGY and CDR2 is SAAAGT. Trimming left V 0 bases short and J 0 bases short, with 5 bases between. This chain's CDR3 is CASSYSRDQETQYF. CDR3 in DNA: TGTGCCAGCAGTTACTCTCGGGACCAAGAGACCCAGTACTTC.

The gene calls are TRBV5-6 and TRBJ2-1, with 9 bases fitting TRBD1. Judging by the DNA end, TRBJ2-7 fits better; the J call may be wrong. The CDR3 sequence is 15 residues long. Germline values: CDR1 SGHDT, CDR2 YYEEEE. DNA of the CDR3: TGTGCCAGCAGCCCAGGGACAGGGAAGATGGACGAGCAGTACTTC. Amino acid sequence: CASSPGTGKMDEQYF.

The chain employs TRBV7-6 and TRBJ2-5; D is uncertain. CDR3 length: 15 residues. The ends were cut back, 2 bases at V and 3 bases at J, with 13 bases in the middle. Per the germline V gene, CDR1 is SGHVS and CDR2 is FNYEAQ. This CDR3 is CASSLSLGREETQYF. CDR3 in DNA: TGTGCCAGCAGCTTATCTTTGGGCCGCGAAGAGACCCAGTACTTC.

This clonotype came up many times. The chain employs TRBV2 and TRBJ2-7, with 7 bases identical to TRBD1. The germline V gene has CDR1 SNHLY and CDR2 FYNNEI. J was trimmed by 4 bases and V by 8 bases; bases with no gene match: 8. This CDR3 spans 13 amino acids. In nucleotides, the CDR3 is TGTGCCAGCGGTATGGCAGGGGGTTACGAGCAGTACTTC. It specifies CASGMAGGYEQYF.